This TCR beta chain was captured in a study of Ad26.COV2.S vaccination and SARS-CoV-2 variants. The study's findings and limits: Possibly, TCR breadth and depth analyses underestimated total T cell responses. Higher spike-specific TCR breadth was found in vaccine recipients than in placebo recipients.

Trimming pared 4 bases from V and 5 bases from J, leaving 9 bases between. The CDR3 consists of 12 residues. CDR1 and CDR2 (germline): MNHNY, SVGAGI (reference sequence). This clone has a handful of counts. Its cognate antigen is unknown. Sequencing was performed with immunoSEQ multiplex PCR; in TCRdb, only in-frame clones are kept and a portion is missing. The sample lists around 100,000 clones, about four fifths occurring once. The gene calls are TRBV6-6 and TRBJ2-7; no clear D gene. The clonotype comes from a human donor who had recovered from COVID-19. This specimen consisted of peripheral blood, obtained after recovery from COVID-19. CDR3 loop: CASSFNSHEQYF. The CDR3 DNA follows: TGTGCCAGCAGTTTTAACAGCCACGAGCAGTACTTC.